The 3 T cell receptor beta chains below all came from one sample that was sequenced in a study of T cells in tuberculosis. Repertoires were generated with immunoSEQ multiplex PCR, while TCRdb's copy carries only in-frame clones and drops some. This table has about 88,000 clones, approximately 90% appearing once. Thawed, overnight-rested PBMC were stained with GMM-loaded CD1B tetramer, viability dye and anti-CD3, then sorted. C32 glucose monomycolate from Rhodococcus equi was loaded onto the CD1B tetramers. The material sequenced was CD1b-GMM tetramer-negative cells sorted from PBMCs. All receptors derive from an adult woman with latent tuberculosis.

The rearrangement links TRBV19 to TRBJ2-5; perhaps TRBD1 as D (5 bases). With the DNA end fitting TRBJ2-7 better, the J assignment may be wrong. The CDR3 totals 14 residues. The germline CDR1 and CDR2 sequences are LNHDA and SQIVND (reference sequence). This CDR3 is CASSMYRSTYEQYF. The DNA for the CDR3 is TGTGCCAGTAGTATGTACAGGAGTACCTACGAGCAGTACTTC.

This clone has only one observation. The chain combines TRBV5-1 with TRBJ1-3; the match to TRBD1 covers 8 bases. V shed 4 bases, J shed 1 base, and the junction held 10 bases outside the gene matches. CDR1 and CDR2 (germline): SGHRS, YFSETQ. CDR3 length equals 17 residues. CDR3 loop: CASSLGGQGVSGNTIYF. CDR3 DNA: TGCGCCAGCAGCCTCGGAGGACAGGGAGTTTCTGGAAACACCATATATTTT.

In this sample, this clone turned up once. V usage is TRBV7-2 and J usage is TRBJ2-3; 9 bases agree with TRBD2. The CDR3 length is 15 residues. Germline V gene lookup returns CDR1 SGHTA and CDR2 FQGNSA. Trimming at V came to 4 bases and at J to 0 bases, leaving 2 bases not matched to a gene. Written as DNA, the CDR3 is TGTGCCAGCAGCTGGCGGGGGGGTAGCACAGATACGCAGTATTTT. It yields the protein CASSWRGGSTDTQYF.